These 32 T cell receptor beta chains were all obtained from the same sample, sequenced in a study of metastatic and nonmetastatic thyroid tumors. TCRdb re-called clones from the PCR reads using MiXCR. The repertoire holds 30,000 to 50,000 clones, roughly 14% seen once, with approximately 9.5% in the top ten. Thyroid surgery had not been preceded by any treatment in any patient. Sequenced input: blood. The receptors originated from a female donor with papillary thyroid cancer or a benign thyroid nodule (not recorded which). Some clones in this sample may be carry-over from other donors' samples.

A note on this clone: The CDR3 carries no conserved terminal phenylalanine or tryptophan, so it likely arises from a read error. Because the CDR3's place on the DNA is in doubt, the DNA is left out and the CDR3 is given as listed by TCRdb. The chain combines TRBV6-2 or TRBV6-3 with TRBJ1-5; the D call of TRBD1 is as the table states it, not checked on the DNA. Termini included, the CDR3 measures 16 amino acids. Per germline, CDR1 MNHEY and CDR2 SVGEGT. CDR3 loop: CASSQRGGQAGSPQLV.

The chain combines TRBV6-1 with TRBJ2-4, with D perhaps TRBD2 (6 bases). The V and J ends lost 6 bases and 0 bases respectively, with 15 bases between them. Germline V lookup: CDR1 MNHNS, CDR2 SASEGT. The CDR3 is 16 residues long. The CDR3 loop reads CASRPGTCLAKNIQYF. Here the CDR3 DNA reads TGTGCCAGCAGACCCGGGACTTGCCTAGCCAAAAACATTCAGTACTTC.

The table lists this clone with many counts. CDR3 loop: CASSISGSNEQFF. The CDR3 DNA follows: TGTGCCAGTAGTATTTCGGGGTCAAATGAGCAGTTCTTC. This chain uses TRBV19 with TRBJ2-1; tentatively, D is TRBD2 (5 bases). The CDR3 runs to 13 residues. The germline V gene encodes CDR1 LNHDA and CDR2 SQIVND (reference sequence). V gave up 3 bases and J gave up 7 bases, with 10 bases separating them.

This clone has at least ten counts. The chain uses TRBV2 and TRBJ2-3, with a possible D match to TRBD2 (6 bases). V was shortened by 4 bases and J by 0 bases, with 8 bases between the two germline ends. The CDR3 is 14 amino acids. The V gene's germline CDR1 is SNHLY and CDR2 FYNNEI. CDR3 residues: CASSVGTSTDTQYF. CDR3 sequence (DNA): TGTGCCAGCAGTGTGGGGACTAGCACAGATACGCAGTATTTT. The variable domain in full, completed from reference TRBV2 and TRBJ2-3, reads EPEVTQTPSHQVTQMGQEVILRCVPISNHLYFYWYRQILGQKVEFLVSFYNNEISEKSEIFDDQFSVERPDGSNFTLKIRSTKLEDSAMYFCASSVGTSTDTQYFGPGTRLTVL.

This clone was counted many times. The chain links TRBV4-2 to TRBJ2-5; 7 bases fit TRBD2. The ends lost 1 base at V and 5 bases at J; junction bases unmatched: 7. The CDR3 runs 15 residues. Germline CDR1 LGHNA, CDR2 YNFKEQ. CDR3 residues: CASSQGEGDLETQYF. DNA of the CDR3: TGTGCCAGCAGCCAAGGGGAGGGAGACCTGGAGACCCAGTACTTC.

In its sample, this clone was seen many times. The chain links TRBV28 to TRBJ1-1; D is unclear. Trimming took 5 bases from V and 3 from J, leaving 10 bases between them. Germline CDR1 and CDR2: MDHEN and SYDVKM. The CDR3 sequence is 13 residues long. CDR3 in DNA: TGTGCCAGCAGTAGAAGCGAGGACACTGAAGCTTTCTTT. Translating it yields CASSRSEDTEAFF.

This clone was seen ten or more times. The chain couples TRBV5-1 to TRBJ1-2; the match to TRBD1 covers 8 bases. Germline CDR1 SGHRS, CDR2 YFSETQ. The CDR3 loop spans 12 amino acids. V shed 3 bases, J shed 6 bases, and the junction held 1 base outside the gene matches. The CDR3 DNA reads as TGCGCCAGCAGCTCGGACAGGGATGGCTACACCTTC. Protein product: CASSSDRDGYTF. The entire variable domain, with the rest obtained from reference TRBV5-1 and TRBJ1-2, is as follows: KAGVTQTPRYLIKTRGQQVTLSCSPISGHRSVSWYQQTPGQGLQFLFEYFSETQRNKGNFPGRFSGRQFSNSRSEMNVSTLELGDSALYLCASSSDRDGYTFGSGTRLTVV.

This clone was detected only once. This sample also contains other DNA sequences that code for the same CDR3. The chain couples TRBV9 to TRBJ2-4, with D tentatively TRBD2 (5 bases). The CDR3 has 14 amino acids. Between the trimmed V and J ends, which lost 3 bases and 8 bases, there was a span of 15 bases. Germline values: CDR1 SGDLS, CDR2 YYNGEE. The CDR3 sequence: CASSATGLYDIQYF. Written as DNA, the CDR3 is TGTGCCAGCAGCGCCACTGGACTGTATGACATTCAGTACTTC.

This clone appeared many times. This chain connects TRBV12-5 to TRBJ1-1, with D hard to call. V lost 3 bases to trimming and J lost 5 bases, with 13 bases between them. This CDR3 region has 14 residues. From germline, CDR1 is LGHNT and CDR2 FRNRAP. The CDR3 protein is CASGLWEDRTEAFF. Written as DNA, the CDR3 is TGTGCTAGTGGTTTATGGGAGGACCGGACTGAAGCTTTCTTT.

V gene TRBV20-1 combines with J gene TRBJ2-7; the D is unclear. From germline, CDR1 is DFQATT and CDR2 SNEGSKA (reference sequence). V gave up 0 bases and J gave up 3 bases, with 3 bases separating them. The CDR3 length is 11 residues. CDR3 nucleotides: TGCAGTGCTAGAGACCTCTACGAGCAGTACTTC. It specifies CSARDLYEQYF.

The chain recombines TRBV20-1 with TRBJ2-5; 9 bases match TRBD1. CDR3 size: 16 residues. Losses at the gene ends were 3 bases for V and 3 bases for J; bases not matched to a gene: 11. Per germline, CDR1 DFQATT and CDR2 SNEGSKA (reference sequence). Here the CDR3 reads CSASDPSRTGEETQYF. CDR3 sequence (DNA): TGCAGTGCTAGTGACCCTTCACGGACAGGGGAAGAGACCCAGTACTTC.

Regarding this clone: A much larger clone lies a single base off, so this may be a read error. The chain recombines TRBV9 with TRBJ2-3, with a tentative D call TRBD1 (6 bases). Trimming removed 3 bases from V and 7 bases from J, with 18 bases in between. CDR1 is SGDLS and CDR2 is YYNGEE in the germline V gene. The CDR3 spans 15 residues. The CDR3 coding sequence is TGTGCCAGCAGCGCCCCCGTGACAGGTGGCAATACGCAGTATTTT. Translating it yields CASSAPVTGGNTQYF.

Ten or more counts support this clone. The CDR3 region is CASRLQGAGNEQFF. In nucleotides, the CDR3 is TGTGCCAGTCGTTTACAGGGCGCGGGTAATGAGCAGTTCTTC. This chain uses TRBV19 with TRBJ2-1; TRBD1 might be the D (6 bases). V lost 8 bases to trimming and J lost 7 bases, with 18 bases between them. The CDR3 extends over 14 amino acids. CDR1 is LNHDA, CDR2 SQIVND, per germline (reference sequence).

This clone was counted ten times or more. The rearrangement links TRBV5-6 to TRBJ2-7, with D unclear. V dropped 4 bases and J dropped 0 bases, with 8 bases sitting between them. The CDR3 is made up of 13 amino acids. CDR1 is SGHDT and CDR2 is YYEEEE in the germline V gene. DNA for the CDR3: TGTGCCAGCAGCGGCAATCCCTCCTACGAGCAGTACTTC. Amino acids: CASSGNPSYEQYF. The full variable domain, its missing parts supplied by reference TRBV5-6 and TRBJ2-7, is DAGVTQSPTHLIKTRGQQVTLRCSPKSGHDTVSWYQQALGQGPQFIFQYYEEEERQRGNFPDRFSGHQFPNYSSELNVNALLLGDSALYLCASSGNPSYEQYFGPGTRLTVT.

Many counts were recorded for this clone. The chain combines TRBV18 with TRBJ2-7; 12 bases match TRBD1. The CDR3 contains 15 residues. Germline loops: CDR1 KGHSH, CDR2 LQKENI. The ends lost 0 bases at V and 7 bases at J; junction bases unmatched: 4. The CDR3 loop reads CASSPPGQGAGEQYF. The CDR3 DNA follows: TGTGCCAGCTCACCACCGGGACAGGGGGCCGGGGAGCAGTACTTC.

J is TRBJ2-3 and V is TRBV5-1; TRBD2 agrees at 10 bases. The ends lost 1 base at V and 5 bases at J; junction bases unmatched: 4. The germline gives CDR1 SGHRS, CDR2 YFSETQ. The CDR3 runs to 15 residues. CDR3 bases: TGCGCCAGCAGCTTGCTAGCGGGAGCGGTAGATACGCAGTATTTT. It codes for CASSLLAGAVDTQYF. Full variable domain (remainder filled in from reference TRBV5-1 and TRBJ2-3): KAGVTQTPRYLIKTRGQQVTLSCSPISGHRSVSWYQQTPGQGLQFLFEYFSETQRNKGNFPGRFSGRQFSNSRSEMNVSTLELGDSALYLCASSLLAGAVDTQYFGPGTRLTVL.

This clone was seen more than once but under ten times. V usage is TRBV11-1 and J usage is TRBJ2-1, with 7 positions matching TRBD2. V was pared by 6 bases and J by 5 bases, with 13 bases of the junction left unmatched. Germline V gene lookup returns CDR1 SGHAT and CDR2 FQDESV (reference sequence). There are 16 residues in the CDR3. Here the CDR3 DNA reads TGTGCCAGCAGTTCCCTCGAGGCGGGAGCGAACAATGAGCAGTTCTTC. It is translated as CASSSLEAGANNEQFF.

This clone was found many times. The V gene is TRBV7-8, the J gene TRBJ2-3; no clear D gene. The V gene lost 4 bases and the J gene lost 1 base, with 3 bases spanning the gap. The V gene's germline CDR1 is SGHVS and CDR2 FQNEAQ. The CDR3 totals 12 residues. This CDR3 reads CASSSRTDTQYF. The CDR3 coding sequence is TGTGCCAGCAGCTCGCGCACAGATACGCAGTATTTT. Full variable domain (outside the CDR3, taken from reference TRBV7-8 and TRBJ2-3): GAGVSQSPRYKVAKRGQDVALRCDPISGHVSLFWYQQALGQGPEFLTYFQNEAQLDKSGLPSDRFFAERPEGSVSTLKIQRTQQEDSAVYLCASSSRTDTQYFGPGTRLTVL.

As to this clone: Lacking the conserved final phenylalanine or tryptophan, this CDR3 likely reflects a read error. V gene TRBV11-2 combines with J gene TRBJ2-1, with D possibly matching TRBD1 (6 bases). CDR1 SGHAT and CDR2 FQNNGV come from the germline V gene. This CDR3 region has 16 residues. In DNA, the CDR3 is TGTGCCAGCACCCCCTACCCCCAGGGGACCTACAACGAGCAGTTCTTA. Protein product: CASTPYPQGTYNEQFL.

This clone was seen a handful of times. A single base separates this from a much larger clone, so it may be a read error. Since the CDR3 does not end with the conserved phenylalanine or tryptophan, this likely comes from a read error. The chain has TRBV10-3 and TRBJ2-2, with a weak D call TRBD1 (6 bases). Trimming removed 5 bases at V and 3 bases at J, with 13 bases between. Looked up from germline, CDR1 is ENHRY and CDR2 is SYGVKD. The length of the CDR3 is 15 residues. The CDR3 loop is CAISHTGSDTGELFL. The CDR3 nucleotides read TGTGCCATCAGTCACACAGGGTCCGACACCGGGGAGCTGTTTCTT.

Ten or more counts support this clone. V is TRBV11-1 and J is TRBJ2-2; D is unclear. Germline-derived CDR1 and CDR2 are SGHAT and FQDESV (reference sequence). Trimming cost V 1 base and J 7 bases, with 1 base left between them. CDR3 length equals 11 residues. The CDR3 here is CASSLVGELFF. The CDR3 bases are TGTGCCAGCAGCTTAGTCGGGGAGCTGTTTTTT.

As concerns this clone: This may be a read error, as it is one base from a much larger clone. The chain combines TRBV28 with TRBJ1-5; no clear D. V lost 6 bases, J lost 3 bases, and 12 bases lay in between. Germline values: CDR1 MDHEN, CDR2 SYDVKM. This CDR3 spans 14 amino acids. CDR3 protein: CASRADWYNQPQHF. Written as DNA, the CDR3 is TGTGCCAGCAGAGCAGACTGGTACAATCAGCCCCAGCATTTT.

This rearrangement joins TRBV11-2 to TRBJ2-3; D not resolved. The CDR3 has 16 amino acids. V shed 5 bases and J shed 1 base, with 16 bases lying between them. Germline V gives CDR1 SGHAT, CDR2 FQNNGV. Here the CDR3 reads CASSPLTPFGTDTQYF. The DNA for the CDR3 is TGTGCCAGCAGCCCTCTCACCCCTTTTGGCACAGATACGCAGTATTTT.

The rearrangement joins TRBV20-1 to TRBJ2-7; D unresolved. The CDR3 has 16 residues. Per germline, CDR1 DFQATT and CDR2 SNEGSKA (reference sequence). Deletions cut 1 base from V and 3 bases from J, with 19 bases between. The chain's CDR3 is CSARGLGVRSGYEQYF. CDR3 coding DNA: TGCAGTGCTAGAGGCCTTGGGGTAAGATCCGGCTACGAGCAGTACTTC.

This chain links TRBV4-1 with TRBJ2-7, with 8 bases fitting TRBD2. Germline V CDR1 and CDR2: MGHRA, YSYEKL. The V segment lost 2 bases and the J segment 5 bases; nucleotides outside the gene matches: 11. This CDR3 is built from 16 residues. The CDR3 spells CASSQSPSGGTDEQYF. The CDR3 region has the DNA TGCGCCAGCAGCCAATCCCCCAGCGGGGGTACGGACGAGCAGTACTTC.

To note about this clone: One end of the junction varies from germline; a read error may be responsible. The rearrangement links TRBV12-3 or TRBV12-4 to TRBJ1-2; D not resolved. The length of the CDR3 is 13 residues. CDR3 sequence (DNA): TGCGCCAGCATCCCCTCGGGTGGCTATGGCTACACCTTC. As protein: CASIPSGGYGYTF.

This clone was found many times. This chain connects TRBV10-1 to TRBJ1-1; D gene unclear. V lost 1 base and J lost 0, with 3 bases in between. CDR1 is WNHNN, CDR2 SYGVQD, per germline (reference sequence). The CDR3 length is 13 residues. CDR3: CASSEYLNTEAFF. The CDR3 DNA follows: TGCGCCAGCAGTGAGTATTTGAACACTGAAGCTTTCTTT.

This clone was seen at least ten times. The rearrangement uses TRBV20-1 and TRBJ2-1; 11 bases match TRBD2. CDR1 is DFQATT and CDR2 is SNEGSKA in the germline V gene (reference sequence). V shed 4 bases and J 7 bases; nucleotides not matched to a gene: 9. The CDR3 has 15 amino acids. The CDR3 spells CSATLSGRARNEQFF. The CDR3 DNA sequence: TGCAGTGCTACACTTAGCGGGAGGGCCAGAAATGAGCAGTTCTTC.

This clone was picked up many times. The chain is built from TRBV30 and TRBJ2-1; D not resolved. Germline CDR1 and CDR2: GTSNPN and SVGIG (reference sequence). This CDR3 has 12 amino acids. Deletions cut 2 bases from V and 6 bases from J, with 8 bases between. As DNA, the CDR3 is TGTGCCTGGAGTCCTTCGAGCAATGAGCAGTTCTTC. Protein: CAWSPSSNEQFF.

This clone was observed many times. The sample has other DNA sequences that encode this CDR3 too. The chain has TRBV20-1 and TRBJ2-5; maybe TRBD2 (5 bases). The CDR3 spans 15 residues. V was clipped by 5 bases and J by 5 bases, with 21 bases between them. Looked up from germline, CDR1 is DFQATT and CDR2 is SNEGSKA (reference sequence). This chain's CDR3 is CSAFRGFPLGETQYF. CDR3 DNA: TGCAGTGCTTTTCGGGGATTCCCCTTAGGGGAGACCCAGTACTTC.

This clone was detected many times. V gene TRBV19 combines with J gene TRBJ2-7, with D unresolved. The germline CDR1 and CDR2 sequences are LNHDA and SQIVND (reference sequence). The V gene lost 7 bases and the J gene lost 2 bases, with 6 bases spanning the gap. This CDR3 has 11 residues. As DNA, the CDR3 is TGTGCCAGTATCTGGGCCTACGAGCAGTACTTC. This gives the protein CASIWAYEQYF.

This clone was counted many times. This chain uses TRBV13 with TRBJ1-2; the match to TRBD1 covers 12 bases. Trimming cost V 4 bases and J 4 bases; bases outside gene matches: 7. The germline V gene encodes CDR1 PRHDT and CDR2 FYEKMQ (reference sequence). This CDR3 is 16 amino acids long. CDR3 residues: CASSSPGTGGLYGYTF. The CDR3 DNA reads TGTGCCAGCAGCTCCCCCGGGACAGGGGGCCTCTATGGCTACACCTTC. The full variable domain, in which reference TRBV13 and TRBJ1-2 provide the parts outside the CDR3, is AAGVIQSPRHLIKEKRETATLKCYPIPRHDTVYWYQQGPGQDPQFLISFYEKMQSDKGSIPDRFSAQQFSDYHSELNMSSLELGDSALYFCASSSPGTGGLYGYTFGSGTRLTVV.